This T cell receptor (beta chain) was recovered during a study of beta chain features in type 1 diabetes. Once sorted, every population was more than 95% pure. Trimming stripped 0 bases from V and 5 bases from J, with 12 bases between. The CDR3 has 15 amino acids. Germline-derived CDR1 and CDR2 are SGHRS and YFSETQ. In regard to this clone: Its antigen is currently unknown.

The study reverse transcribed the entire isolated RNA, so it sequenced expressed TCRB transcripts. The repertoire was sequenced with immunoSEQ multiplex PCR; TCRdb's copy has only in-frame clones and lacks some. Of hundreds of thousands of clones listed, roughly 16% are singletons. Study-wide findings and caveats: Naive, central memory and Treg TCRB repertoires appeared more alike in patients than in healthy donors. Researchers caution that PCR might favor shorter templates, equally among patients and controls.

The clonotype was recovered from a man aged 18 to 35 in good health. The specimen was naive CD4+ T cells from blood. The chain has TRBV5-1 and TRBJ2-1; the D gene is possibly TRBD2 (6 bases). CDR3 nucleotides: TGCGCCAGCAGCTTGGCATGGGGAGGTGACAATGAGCAGTTCTTC. Translated, it gives CASSLAWGGDNEQFF.